This TCR beta chain was recorded in a study of cytomegalovirus exposure and HLA in healthy donors. V lost 10 bases and J lost 2, with 12 bases in between. Germline V lookup: CDR1 MNHNS, CDR2 SASEGT. The CDR3 length is 13 residues. Primers for the PCR totalled 60 Vbeta and 13 Jbeta. Measured with immunoSEQ multiplex PCR; TCRdb has only the in-frame clones, and not every one. The sample shows about 110,000 clones, less than 85% of them seen only once. This receptor was identified in a woman aged 40 to 50 in good health and CMV-seropositive. J is TRBJ1-5 and V is TRBV6-1; D possibly corresponds to TRBD1 (6 bases). The sequencing sample was made of PBMCs. CDR3 in amino acids: CATYRVGNQPQHF. DNA for the CDR3: TGTGCCACTTACAGGGTTGGCAATCAGCCCCAGCATTTT.